The 14 T cell receptor beta chains in this list originate from one sample, sequenced in a study of identical twins. MiXCR, applied by TCRdb to the 5' RACE reads, yields one record per CDR3 protein. The sample includes roughly 770,000 distinct CDR3 sequences, roughly 20% seen only once; the top ten take about an eighth. The sample was also linked to a second study, of T cells expressing NK-cell markers.

Sequencing was performed on PBMCs. These TCRs come from a woman under 30 in good health.

DNA of the CDR3: TGTGCCAGCAGTTCTAGCGGGAAGAGTCTTCGGAATGAGCAGTTCTTC. Its translation is CASSSSGKSLRNEQFF. V gene TRBV12-3 or TRBV12-4 combines with J gene TRBJ2-1; 9 bases align to TRBD2. After removal of 4 bases from V and 7 bases from J, the junction contained 11 bases not matched to a gene. This CDR3 spans 16 amino acids.

The sample holds many counts of this clonotype. V usage is TRBV15 and J usage is TRBJ2-2, with a weak D call TRBD2 (6 bases). V shed 8 bases and J shed 1 base, with 8 bases lying between them. The CDR3 runs 13 residues. The germline gives CDR1 LNHNV, CDR2 YYDKDF (reference sequence). DNA for the CDR3: TGTGCCACCGCGGGGCAGAACACCGGGGAGCTGTTTTTT. It is translated as CATAGQNTGELFF.

This clonotype was observed a handful of times. The chain uses TRBV2 and TRBJ2-7, with 9 positions matching TRBD2. Germline CDR1 is SNHLY and CDR2 is FYNNEI. The CDR3 covers 14 residues. CDR3 bases: TGTAAGGCACAGCGGGGGGCGAGCTCCTACGAGCAGTACTTC. It codes for CKAQRGASSYEQYF.

This chain links TRBV7-9 with TRBJ2-3; D tentatively reads TRBD1 or TRBD2 (5 bases each). The CDR3 totals 16 residues. V shed 5 bases and J shed 0 bases, with 15 bases lying between them. CDR1 is SEHNR and CDR2 is FQNEAQ in the germline V gene (reference sequence). As DNA, the CDR3 is TGTGCCAGCAGCCAGGGCGAGGGTGGGAGCACAGATACGCAGTATTTT. Translating gives CASSQGEGGSTDTQYF.

This clonotype occurred many times. CDR3 protein: CASSQDRGYNEQFF. The DNA of the CDR3 is TGTGCCAGCAGCCAGGACAGGGGGTACAATGAGCAGTTCTTC. The chain combines TRBV11-2 with TRBJ2-1, with 10 bases matching TRBD1. Germline-derived CDR1 and CDR2 are SGHAT and FQNNGV. This CDR3 region has 14 residues. J was trimmed by 4 bases and V by 5 bases; bases with no gene match: 2.

This clonotype was observed a few times. The V gene is TRBV5-1, the J gene TRBJ2-5, with D perhaps matching TRBD1 (7 bases). The germline CDR1 and CDR2 sequences are SGHRS and YFSETQ. V was shortened by 4 bases and J by 4 bases, with 14 bases between the two germline ends. This CDR3 region has 14 residues. The CDR3 bases are TGCGCCAGCAGCCCCCAGGGGGGAAGAGAGACCCAGTACTTC. This gives the protein CASSPQGGRETQYF.

In this sample, this clonotype turned up a few times. V usage is TRBV7-6 and J usage is TRBJ2-7; the D call may be TRBD1 or TRBD2 (5 bases each). Deletions cut 5 bases from V and 1 base from J, with 9 bases between. The germline V gene has CDR1 SGHVS and CDR2 FNYEAQ. The CDR3 is 13 amino acids. Here the CDR3 reads CASSTRESYEQYF. CDR3 DNA: TGTGCCAGCAGCACCAGGGAGTCCTACGAGCAGTACTTC.

There are a few counts of this clonotype. The V gene is TRBV7-9, the J gene TRBJ2-7, with D possibly TRBD2 on 6 matching bases. Germline lookup yields CDR1 SEHNR and CDR2 FQNEAQ (reference sequence). The CDR3 runs 13 residues. V was pared by 0 bases and J by 5 bases, with 8 bases between. The CDR3 is CASSLAPGDEQYF. The CDR3 DNA sequence: TGTGCCAGCAGCTTAGCTCCGGGGGACGAGCAGTACTTC. Combining the CDR3 with reference TRBV7-9 and TRBJ2-7 gives the whole variable domain DTGVSQNPRHKITKRGQNVTFRCDPISEHNRLYWYRQTLGQGPEFLTYFQNEAQLEKSRLLSDRFSAERPKGSFSTLEIQRTEQGDSAMYLCASSLAPGDEQYFGPGTRLTVT.

The chain links TRBV20-1 to TRBJ2-1, with a possible D match to TRBD2 (6 bases). The germline V and J ends were trimmed by 4 bases and 10 bases, with 20 bases remaining between them. CDR1 is DFQATT, CDR2 SNEGSKA, per germline (reference sequence). The CDR3 covers 14 residues. CDR3 coding DNA: TGCAGTGCTACACTAGCCGGCCTTTTGGCGGAGCAGTTCTTC. Translated: CSATLAGLLAEQFF.

The CDR3 region is CSAIAGSYNEQFF. CDR3 nucleotide sequence: TGCAGTGCTATTGCGGGGTCGTACAATGAGCAGTTCTTC. The chain employs TRBV20-1 and TRBJ2-1; the D gene is possibly TRBD2 (6 bases). The CDR3 is 13 amino acids. Trimming pared 4 bases from V and 4 bases from J, leaving 11 bases between. CDR1 and CDR2 (germline): DFQATT, SNEGSKA (reference sequence).

This clonotype has just a few counts. The gene calls are TRBV7-9 and TRBJ2-1; TRBD2 aligns across 9 bases. The J segment lost 6 bases and the V segment lost 0 bases, leaving 3 bases of the junction unmatched. CDR3 length: 15 residues. CDR1 and CDR2 from the germline V gene are SEHNR and FQNEAQ (reference sequence). The DNA of the CDR3 is TGTGCCAGCAGCTTAGCTAGCGGGGGAGTCAATGAGCAGTTCTTC. This sequence encodes CASSLASGGVNEQFF.

This clonotype was found a few times. This chain links TRBV5-1 with TRBJ2-7; D gene unclear. Germline values: CDR1 SGHRS, CDR2 YFSETQ. Trimming removed 1 base from V and 2 bases from J, with 10 bases in between. CDR3 length: 14 residues. The chain's CDR3 is CASSLMAETYEQYF. CDR3 DNA sequence: TGCGCCAGCAGCTTGATGGCCGAGACCTACGAGCAGTACTTC.

About this clonotype: One junction end does not reproduce the germline sequence, and a read error may be involved. The chain employs TRBV4-1 and TRBJ2-3, with 12 bases lining up with TRBD2. The germline V gene encodes CDR1 MGHRA and CDR2 YSYEKL. This CDR3 contains 14 residues. CDR3 sequence reads: CASSQDYLAGGPDF. In nucleotides, the CDR3 is TGCGCCAGCAGCCAAGATTACCTAGCGGGAGGGCCAGATTTT.

The V gene is TRBV20-1, the J gene TRBJ2-1; 9 bases are shared with TRBD2. Germline CDR1 reads DFQATT; CDR2 reads SNEGSKA (reference sequence). The CDR3 is made up of 16 amino acids. V lost 6 bases to trimming and J lost 6 bases; unmatched junction nucleotides: 15. The CDR3: CSAISPLAGPLNEQFF. CDR3 DNA: TGCAGTGCCATATCCCCTCTAGCGGGGCCCCTCAATGAGCAGTTCTTC.